This TCR beta chain was recorded in a study of blood T cell repertoires in COVID-19. The overall study: Collection of acute and convalescent COVID-19 samples took place in the United States, Italy and Spain. PBMCs, B-cell-depleted T cells, or T cells were the source of the cDNA or gDNA that made up the material.

Authors' processing steps: The authors estimated nucleated cell counts from reference gene primer amplification. Assay used: immunoSEQ multiplex PCR; TCRdb lists only in-frame clones, some missing. V and J calls and clone size are those listed in that table; D and trimming were worked out from the DNA. The sample carries 190,000 or so clones, around nine tenths recorded once. V was clipped by 0 bases and J by 4 bases, with 8 bases between them. The CDR3 length is 13 residues. Per the germline V gene, CDR1 is SGHRS and CDR2 is YFSETQ. The rearrangement links TRBV5-1 to TRBJ2-7, with a tentative D call TRBD1 (6 bases). The clonotype was recovered from a man in his 60s who had recovered from COVID-19. The sequenced sample consisted of peripheral blood. The CDR3: CASSLGQDYEQYF. The CDR3 nucleotides read TGCGCCAGCAGCTTGGGACAGGATTACGAGCAGTACTTC.